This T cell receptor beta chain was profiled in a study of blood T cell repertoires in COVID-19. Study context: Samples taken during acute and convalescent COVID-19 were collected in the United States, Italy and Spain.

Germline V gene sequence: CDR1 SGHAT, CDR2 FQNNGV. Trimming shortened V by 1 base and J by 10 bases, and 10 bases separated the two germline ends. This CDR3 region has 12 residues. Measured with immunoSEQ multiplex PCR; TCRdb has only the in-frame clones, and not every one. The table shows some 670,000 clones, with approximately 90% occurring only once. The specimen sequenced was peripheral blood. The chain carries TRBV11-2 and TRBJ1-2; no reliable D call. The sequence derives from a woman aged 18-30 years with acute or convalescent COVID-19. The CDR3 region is CASSLAPRYYTF. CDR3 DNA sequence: TGTGCCAGCAGCTTAGCCCCGCGTTACTACACCTTC. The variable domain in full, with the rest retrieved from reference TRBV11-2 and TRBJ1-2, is EAGVAQSPRYKIIEKRQSVAFWCNPISGHATLYWYQQILGQGPKLLIQFQNNGVVDDSQLPKDRFSAERLKGVDSTLKIQPAKLEDSAVYLCASSLAPRYYTFGSGTRLTVV.